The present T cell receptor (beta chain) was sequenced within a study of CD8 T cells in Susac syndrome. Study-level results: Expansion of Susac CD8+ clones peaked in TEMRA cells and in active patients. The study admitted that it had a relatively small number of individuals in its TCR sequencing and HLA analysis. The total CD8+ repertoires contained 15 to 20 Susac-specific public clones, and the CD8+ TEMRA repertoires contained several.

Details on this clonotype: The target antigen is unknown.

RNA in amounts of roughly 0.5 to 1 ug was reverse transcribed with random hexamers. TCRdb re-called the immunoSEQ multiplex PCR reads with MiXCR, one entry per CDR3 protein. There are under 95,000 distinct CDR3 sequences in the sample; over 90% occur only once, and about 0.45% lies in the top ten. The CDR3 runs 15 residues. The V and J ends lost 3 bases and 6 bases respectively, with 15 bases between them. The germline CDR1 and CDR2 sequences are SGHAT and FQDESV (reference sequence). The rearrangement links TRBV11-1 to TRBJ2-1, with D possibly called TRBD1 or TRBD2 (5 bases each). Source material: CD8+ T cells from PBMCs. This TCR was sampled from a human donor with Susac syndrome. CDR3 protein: CASSFGAGEGNEQFF. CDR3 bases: TGTGCCAGCAGCTTCGGGGCAGGTGAGGGCAATGAGCAGTTCTTC.